The 20 T cell receptor beta chains given below trace back to one sample, sequenced in a study of shared clonotypes between healthy human individuals (dated by TCRdb to the early 2020s). The library relied on the immunoSEQ multiplex PCR assay. In TCRdb, the immuneACCESS table is reduced to in-frame sequences with V and J assigned. These tables do not hold every clone; where another copy was compared, an unresolved V gene accounts for under half, and the others remain unexplained. Recorded for this sample are 2 million or so clones; roughly 94% of them occurred a single time. Clones ranked in the top ten supply 0.13% of the sample. What was sequenced was naive CD4+ T cells sorted from blood. Interpreted using the paper, the cell subset or site label stands for: CD45RA+ positively selected. The receptors were gathered from a man in his late teens or twenties in good health.

The chain is built from TRBV7-2 and TRBJ2-7; maybe TRBD1 (5 bases). This CDR3 contains 14 residues. Per the germline V gene, CDR1 is SGHTA and CDR2 is FQGNSA. V gave up 4 bases and J gave up 4 bases, with 14 bases separating them. CDR3 DNA sequence: TGTGCCAGCAGCTCTCGGACATCACATTACGAGCAGTACTTC. Protein: CASSSRTSHYEQYF.

The V call is TRBV7-2, the J call TRBJ2-2; 13 bases line up with TRBD2. The CDR3 loop spans 17 amino acids. Trimming removed 5 bases from V and 2 bases from J; junction bases left unmatched: 5. CDR1 is SGHTA and CDR2 is FQGNSA in the germline V gene. CDR3 in DNA: TGTGCCAGCAGCACCAGGACTAGCGGGGGAAACACCGGGGAGCTGTTTTTT. Amino acids: CASSTRTSGGNTGELFF.

The chain joins TRBV13 to TRBJ2-7; D gene ambiguous. Germline V gene data show CDR1 as PRHDT and CDR2 as FYEKMQ (reference sequence). There are 12 residues in the CDR3. The germline V and J ends were trimmed by 2 bases and 5 bases, with 7 bases remaining between them. The CDR3 coding sequence is TGTGCCAGCAGCTTAAGGTCCGACGAGCAGTACTTC. Translation: CASSLRSDEQYF. Variable domain in full (rest from reference TRBV13 and TRBJ2-7): AAGVIQSPRHLIKEKRETATLKCYPIPRHDTVYWYQQGPGQDPQFLISFYEKMQSDKGSIPDRFSAQQFSDYHSELNMSSLELGDSALYFCASSLRSDEQYFGPGTRLTVT.

J is TRBJ2-1 and V is TRBV5-1; 8 bases match TRBD2. J gave up 5 bases and V 4 bases, and 5 bases lay outside the gene matches. The CDR3 length is 14 residues. Germline loops: CDR1 SGHRS, CDR2 YFSETQ. CDR3 region: CASSRRGEDNEQFF. As DNA, the CDR3 is TGCGCCAGCAGCAGGCGGGGGGAAGACAATGAGCAGTTCTTC. The complete variable domain, with remaining parts taken from reference TRBV5-1 and TRBJ2-1, reads KAGVTQTPRYLIKTRGQQVTLSCSPISGHRSVSWYQQTPGQGLQFLFEYFSETQRNKGNFPGRFSGRQFSNSRSEMNVSTLELGDSALYLCASSRRGEDNEQFFGPGTRLTVL.

This clone was detected once. This CDR3 is also generated by other DNA sequences in the sample. The chain combines TRBV18 with TRBJ2-5; D remains unclear. The CDR3 length is 13 residues. Germline assignment: CDR1 KGHSH and CDR2 LQKENI. V dropped 1 base and J dropped 1 base, with 4 bases sitting between them. For the CDR3, the DNA is TGTGCCAGCTCACCACAGGTCCAAGAGACCCAGTACTTC. It yields the protein CASSPQVQETQYF.

The chain uses TRBV5-1 and TRBJ2-2, with 10 bases identical to TRBD1. V was pared by 4 bases and J by 4 bases, with 4 bases of the junction left unmatched. The CDR3 length is 15 residues. Germline assignment: CDR1 SGHRS and CDR2 YFSETQ. The CDR3 is CASSRDRGGTGELFF. In nucleotides, the CDR3 is TGCGCCAGCAGCAGGGACAGGGGTGGCACCGGGGAGCTGTTTTTT.

The V and J genes are TRBV6-1 and TRBJ2-7; TRBD2 matches 11 bases. CDR1 is MNHNS and CDR2 is SASEGT in the germline V gene. The CDR3 sequence is 18 residues long. Germline trimming cut 2 bases from V and 7 bases from J; bases unmatched to any gene: 16. The CDR3 spells CASSERGSGRAGMGEQYF. The DNA of the CDR3 is TGTGCCAGCAGTGAACGGGGTAGCGGGAGGGCGGGGATGGGAGAGCAGTACTTC.

This chain uses TRBV16 with TRBJ2-2, with D maybe TRBD2 (5 bases). The CDR3 totals 16 residues. The ends were cut back, 0 bases at V and 4 bases at J, with 12 bases in the middle. Germline V gives CDR1 KGHSY, CDR2 FQNENV. This chain's CDR3 is CASSQSAGVGTGELFF. In DNA form, the CDR3 reads TGTGCCAGCAGCCAATCAGCCGGGGTAGGCACCGGGGAGCTGTTTTTT.

The chain carries TRBV10-2 and TRBJ2-7, with a weak D call TRBD1 (6 bases). The CDR3 runs 16 residues. Per the germline V gene, CDR1 is WSHSY and CDR2 is SAAADI. V was trimmed by 2 bases and J by 6 bases, leaving 20 bases between them. The CDR3 bases are TGCGCCAGCAGTGAGACTTACAGGGTAGGTGGTGCCGAGCAGTACTTC. It is translated as CASSETYRVGGAEQYF.

J is TRBJ2-3 and V is TRBV5-1; TRBD1 agrees at 7 bases. The CDR3 runs 15 residues. With V trimmed by 6 bases and J by 2 bases, 9 bases remained unmatched. Germline loops: CDR1 SGHRS, CDR2 YFSETQ. In DNA, the CDR3 is TGCGCCAGCATGTCGGACGGACAGGTCACAGATACGCAGTATTTT. It yields the protein CASMSDGQVTDTQYF.

The rearrangement joins TRBV18 to TRBJ2-5; 10 bases align to TRBD2. The CDR3 consists of 14 residues. The germline V gene has CDR1 KGHSH and CDR2 LQKENI. The V segment lost 5 bases and the J segment 5 bases; nucleotides outside the gene matches: 5. The CDR3 DNA reads as TGTGCCAGCTCATCCGGACTAGCGGCGGAGACCCAGTACTTC. This sequence encodes CASSSGLAAETQYF.

The chain uses TRBV7-2 and TRBJ2-7; 10 nucleotides align to TRBD2. Germline V gene data show CDR1 as SGHTA and CDR2 as FQGNSA. The CDR3 spans 13 residues. The V gene end was trimmed by 2 bases and the J gene end by 7 bases; junction bases not matched to a gene: 2. The CDR3 region is CASSLSGRGEQYF. CDR3 in DNA: TGTGCCAGCAGCTTAAGCGGGAGGGGGGAGCAGTACTTC.

The J gene is TRBJ2-3, the V gene TRBV5-4, with 9 bases aligning to TRBD2. V lost 3 bases, J lost 4 bases, and 3 bases stayed unmatched. CDR3 length equals 14 residues. The germline V gene has CDR1 SGHNT and CDR2 YYREEE (reference sequence). The CDR3 reads CASSSVAGADTQYF. CDR3 sequence (DNA): TGTGCCAGCAGCTCAGTAGCGGGAGCAGATACGCAGTATTTT.

The chain employs TRBV4-3 and TRBJ2-1; D unresolved. The V gene lost 0 bases and the J gene lost 0 bases, with 6 bases spanning the gap. CDR1 and CDR2 from the germline V gene are LGHNA and YSLEER. This CDR3 has 15 residues. The CDR3: CASSQEYSSYNEQFF. CDR3 bases: TGCGCCAGCAGCCAAGAATATAGCTCCTACAATGAGCAGTTCTTC.

This chain joins TRBV5-1 and TRBJ2-7; the D is unclear. V was pared by 0 bases and J by 1 base, with 5 bases between. The CDR3 has 13 amino acids. CDR1 is SGHRS, CDR2 YFSETQ, per germline. CDR3 nucleotides: TGCGCCAGCAGCTTGGGGATTTCCTACGAGCAGTACTTC. Translating gives CASSLGISYEQYF.

This chain joins TRBV30 and TRBJ1-5; D not certain. The germline CDR1 and CDR2 sequences are GTSNPN and SVGIG (reference sequence). V was clipped by 1 base and J by 2 bases, with 6 bases between them. CDR3 size: 13 residues. The CDR3 is CAWSGVGNQPQHF. The CDR3 bases are TGTGCCTGGAGTGGGGTGGGCAATCAGCCCCAGCATTTT.

The chain joins TRBV7-9 to TRBJ1-4; TRBD1 might be the D (5 bases). Germline V gene sequence: CDR1 SEHNR, CDR2 FQNEAQ (reference sequence). The CDR3 totals 15 residues. With 5 bases removed from V and 4 bases from J, the gap between germline ends came to 14 bases. CDR3 sequence (DNA): TGTGCCAGCAGCCGATCAGGGTCCTATAATGAAAAACTGTTTTTT. The encoded protein is CASSRSGSYNEKLFF.

V and J are TRBV4-1 and TRBJ2-5; possible D gene TRBD1, 6 bases. The CDR3 is made up of 14 amino acids. Trimming removed 1 base at V and 3 bases at J, with 9 bases between. Looked up from germline, CDR1 is MGHRA and CDR2 is YSYEKL. CDR3 nucleotides: TGCGCCAGCAGCCAAGTGGCAGGGGAAGAGACCCAGTACTTC. Its translation is CASSQVAGEETQYF.

Regarding this clone: The same CDR3 can be traced to other DNA sequences in this sample. The rearrangement uses TRBV6-6 and TRBJ2-7; D unclear. V was cut by 2 bases and J by 2 bases, with 7 bases left in between. CDR1 and CDR2 (germline): MNHNY, SVGAGI (reference sequence). CDR3 length: 13 residues. The CDR3, as DNA: TGTGCCAGCAGTTACGAAGTACCCTACGAGCAGTACTTC. Its translation: CASSYEVPYEQYF.

This clone was found once. The V and J genes are TRBV6-1 and TRBJ1-5; unclear D gene. V lost 2 bases to trimming and J lost 7 bases, with 12 bases between them. Germline CDR1 is MNHNS and CDR2 is SASEGT. This CDR3 is built from 14 residues. The CDR3 DNA sequence: TGTGCCAGCAGTGAACGGTCAGGAGGACAGCCCCAGCATTTT. Translating gives CASSERSGGQPQHF.